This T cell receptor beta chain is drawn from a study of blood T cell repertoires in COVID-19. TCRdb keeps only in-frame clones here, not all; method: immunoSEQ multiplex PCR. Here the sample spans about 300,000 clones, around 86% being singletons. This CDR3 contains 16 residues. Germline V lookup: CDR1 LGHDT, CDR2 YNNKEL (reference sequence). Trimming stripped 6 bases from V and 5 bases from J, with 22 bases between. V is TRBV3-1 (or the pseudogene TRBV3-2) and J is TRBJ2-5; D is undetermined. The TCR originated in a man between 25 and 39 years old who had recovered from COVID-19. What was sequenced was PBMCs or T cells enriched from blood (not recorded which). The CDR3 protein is CASSTTTTQLWETQYF. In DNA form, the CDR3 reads TGTGCCAGCAGTACTACTACGACCCAACTTTGGGAGACCCAGTACTTC.